Sequencing of this T cell receptor (beta chain) was carried out in a study of cytomegalovirus exposure and HLA in healthy donors. Study-level findings and limits: In vitro assays verified that a few CMV-associated chains recognized CMV antigens specifically.

As concerns this clone: The antigen is unknown.

Primers for the PCR totalled 60 Vbeta and 13 Jbeta. The repertoire was sequenced with immunoSEQ multiplex PCR; TCRdb's copy has only in-frame clones and lacks some. Counted here are about 140,000 clones, under 70% occurring once; the ten biggest clones make up about 10%. Germline assignment: CDR1 SEHNR and CDR2 FQNEAQ (reference sequence). This CDR3 contains 19 residues. With 4 bases removed from V and 0 bases from J, the gap between germline ends came to 21 bases. The clonotype comes from a man aged 30-40 years in good health and CMV-seropositive. Sequencing was performed on PBMCs. The chain uses TRBV7-9 and TRBJ1-4; no firm D call. Here the CDR3 DNA reads TGTGCCAGCAGCTCCCCACCCCGGAGGAATTTGGCAACTAATGAAAAACTGTTTTTT. Translating it yields CASSSPPRRNLATNEKLFF.